This is a list of T cell receptor beta chains from one sample in a study of cytomegalovirus exposure and HLA in healthy donors. Assay: immunoSEQ multiplex PCR; the TCRdb copy retains only in-frame clones and omits some. The sample consists of roughly 150,000 clones, 70% to 90% of them appearing once. The sequencing input was PBMCs. These receptors were obtained from a man aged 25 to 40 in good health and CMV-seropositive. Both conserved end residues are part of each CDR3. The D gene is left open where the match is weak. The size entry is marked missing in some rows and otherwise reads once, few, many or a size class.

v_gene	abundance	d_gene	j_gene	CDR3nt	CDR3aa
TRBV5-1	NA	NA	TRBJ1-1	TGCGCCAGCACCGATACAGCAAACACTGAAGCTTTCTTT	CASTDTANTEAFF
TRBV5-6	NA	NA	TRBJ1-2	TGTGCCAGCAGCCTAGGACAGAGACCCGTGTATGGCTACACCTTC	CASSLGQRPVYGYTF
TRBV6-5	few	NA	TRBJ1-1	TGTGCCAGCAGCCCCTCGTTGAACACTGAAGCTTTCTTT	CASSPSLNTEAFF
TRBV7-8	NA	NA	TRBJ1-1	TGTGCCAGCAGCTTATATCAGGGCACTGAAGCTTTCTTT	CASSLYQGTEAFF
TRBV21-1	NA	NA	TRBJ2-5	TGTGCCAGCAACCCTCAGCGGACCCAGTACTTC	CASNPQRTQYF
TRBV6-5	NA	NA	TRBJ1-4	TGTGCCAGCAGCTCCCTTGACTTGGGGAGTGAAAAACTGTTTTTT	CASSSLDLGSEKLFF
TRBV6-5	NA	TRBD1	TRBJ1-2	TGTGCCAGCAGCTGGGGGGAGGGACAGGGCTATGGCTACACCTTC	CASSWGEGQGYGYTF
TRBV6-5	NA	NA	TRBJ2-2	TGTGCCAGCAGTTACGGGCTAGCAGCGAACACCGGGGAGCTGTTTTTT	CASSYGLAANTGELFF
TRBV25-1	NA	NA	TRBJ1-2	TGTGCCAGCAGTCCGCTACGGGTCAACTATGGCTACACCTTC	CASSPLRVNYGYTF
TRBV9	NA	NA	TRBJ2-3	TGTGCCAGCAGCGTAGAAGGCAGGGGAACAGATACGCAGTATTTT	CASSVEGRGTDTQYF
TRBV21-1	NA	NA	TRBJ1-2	TGTGCCAGGTGGGTTGAGGACAGGGGATCTAACTATGGCTACACCTTC	CARWVEDRGSNYGYTF
TRBV19	NA	NA	TRBJ1-3	TGTGCCAGTAGTATCCTCAGGCAAAACACCATATATTTT	CASSILRQNTIYF
TRBV6-6	few	TRBD1	TRBJ1-1	TGTGCCAGCAGTCCGCCTCTCCAGGGGGCGAGGACTGAAGCTTTCTTT	CASSPPLQGARTEAFF
TRBV5-1	NA	NA	TRBJ2-5	TGCGCCAGCAGCTTGACAGGAGGGGAGACCCAGTACTTC	CASSLTGGETQYF
TRBV4-3	NA	NA	TRBJ2-4	TGCGCCAGCAGCCAAGATCTTTCAGGGGCCAAAAACATTCAGTACTTC	CASSQDLSGAKNIQYF
TRBV30	NA	NA	TRBJ2-3	TGTGCCTGGAATTCCTGGGGGGTGTCCACAGATACGCAGTATTTT	CAWNSWGVSTDTQYF
TRBV6-5	few	NA	TRBJ1-1	TGTGCCAGCAGTTACTCGACAGCCCTGAACACTGAAGCTTTCTTT	CASSYSTALNTEAFF
TRBV29-1	NA	TRBD1	TRBJ1-2	TGCAGCGTACCCGGGACAGGAGACTTCTATGGCTACACCTTC	CSVPGTGDFYGYTF
TRBV6-5	NA	TRBD1	TRBJ2-7	TGTGCCAGCAGCGAGGCCGGGACAGGGAGCTACGAGCAGTACTTC	CASSEAGTGSYEQYF
TRBV4-3	NA	NA	TRBJ1-4	TGCGCCAGCAGCCAAGATCCCGCAACTAATGAAAAACTGTTTTTT	CASSQDPATNEKLFF
TRBV5-1	few	NA	TRBJ1-1	TGCGCCAGCAGCTTGGGGGCGGGGAGCACTGAAGCTTTCTTT	CASSLGAGSTEAFF
TRBV7-9	NA	NA	TRBJ1-2	TGTTCCAGCACCGTCGGGTCTGCACAGGGAAGCCCGCGGGGCTACACCTTC	CSSTVGSAQGSPRGYTF
TRBV4-2	NA	TRBD1	TRBJ2-3	TGTGCCAGCAGCCAAAAAGAGACCAGGGGGAGCACAGATACGCAGTATTTT	CASSQKETRGSTDTQYF
TRBV4-3	NA	TRBD2	TRBJ2-7	TGCGCCAGCAGCCAAGGAGCGACCGTTAGGACTAGCGCAAGCTACGAGCAGTACTTC	CASSQGATVRTSASYEQYF
TRBV7-9	NA	NA	TRBJ2-5	TGTGCCAGCAGCATCCAAAGGGGCATGGAGACCCAGTACTTC	CASSIQRGMETQYF
TRBV27	NA	TRBD2	TRBJ2-3	TGTGCCAGCAGTTTTAGCGGGAGGCCGTCGGGTACGCAGTATTTT	CASSFSGRPSGTQYF
TRBV29-1	NA	TRBD1	TRBJ1-2	TGCAGCGTCGAAGGGACAGCCATCGGCTACACCTTC	CSVEGTAIGYTF
TRBV5-5	NA	NA	TRBJ2-2	TGTGCCAGCAGCTTGAGACAGGCGAACACCGGGGAGCTGTTTTTT	CASSLRQANTGELFF
TRBV11-3	NA	NA	TRBJ2-6	TGTGCCAGCAGCTTTCGGAGCTCTGGGGCCAACGTCCTGACTTTC	CASSFRSSGANVLTF
TRBV7-9	NA	TRBD1	TRBJ2-2	TGTTCCAGCATCCCCCCGGACAGGAGAAACACCGGGGAGCTGTTTTTT	CSSIPPDRRNTGELFF
TRBV5-4	NA	NA	TRBJ1-3	TGTGCCAGCAGCTCAGATTTCGGAAACACCATATATTTT	CASSSDFGNTIYF
TRBV19	NA	TRBD1	TRBJ2-2	TGTGCCAGCCGTCTGACAGGGGGTGGGGAGCTGTTTTTT	CASRLTGGGELFF
TRBV7-9	NA	TRBD1	TRBJ2-5	TGTGCCAGCAGCTCTCGACAGGGGCAAGAGACCCAGTACTTC	CASSSRQGQETQYF
TRBV15	NA	NA	TRBJ2-2	TGTGCCACCAGCATAACAAGTAACACCGGGGAGCTGTTTTTT	CATSITSNTGELFF
TRBV5-6	once	NA	TRBJ2-5	TGTGCCAGCAGCTTGGAGTTTGCCGTTGAGCAGTACTTC	CASSLEFAVEQYF
TRBV7-3	NA	NA	TRBJ1-1	TGTGCCAGCAGCCGAGGTCGCGATTCGACTGAAGCTTTCTTT	CASSRGRDSTEAFF
TRBV5-1	NA	NA	TRBJ2-5	TGCGCCAGCAGCTTATTTGGGGCGCGAGAGACCCAGTACTTC	CASSLFGARETQYF
TRBV5-4	NA	TRBD1	TRBJ1-5	TGTGCCAGCAGCTTGGCAGGGGGCGGTCAGCCCCAGCATTTT	CASSLAGGGQPQHF